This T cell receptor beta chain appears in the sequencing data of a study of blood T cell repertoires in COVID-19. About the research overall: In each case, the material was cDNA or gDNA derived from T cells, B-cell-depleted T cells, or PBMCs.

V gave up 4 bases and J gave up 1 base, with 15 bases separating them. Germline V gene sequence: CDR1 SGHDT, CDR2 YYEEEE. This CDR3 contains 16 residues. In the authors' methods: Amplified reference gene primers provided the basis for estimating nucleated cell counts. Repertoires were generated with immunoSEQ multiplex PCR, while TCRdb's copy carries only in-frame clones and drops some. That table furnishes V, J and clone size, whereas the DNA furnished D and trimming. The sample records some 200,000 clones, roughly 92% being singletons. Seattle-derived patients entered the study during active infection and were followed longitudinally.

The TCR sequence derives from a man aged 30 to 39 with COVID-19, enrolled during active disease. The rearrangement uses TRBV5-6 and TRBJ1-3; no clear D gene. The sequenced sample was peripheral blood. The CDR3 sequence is CASSPAGRGSGNTIYF. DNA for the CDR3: TGTGCCAGCAGCCCCGCAGGCCGAGGGTCTGGAAACACCATATATTTT. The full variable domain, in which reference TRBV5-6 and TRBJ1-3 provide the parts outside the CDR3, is DAGVTQSPTHLIKTRGQQVTLRCSPKSGHDTVSWYQQALGQGPQFIFQYYEEEERQRGNFPDRFSGHQFPNYSSELNVNALLLGDSALYLCASSPAGRGSGNTIYFGEGSWLTVV.